This TCR beta chain stems from a study of T-cell reconstitution after alpha-beta-depleted transplantation in children. TCRbeta library preparation incorporated unique molecular identifiers. TCRdb called the PCR reads again in MiXCR, with one record for every CDR3 protein. The table records some 840,000 distinct CDR3 sequences, roughly 15% of them present only once. The CDR3 is 14 amino acids. Germline CDR1 and CDR2: DFQATT and SNEGSKA (reference sequence). V trimming: 0 bases; J trimming: 7 bases; junction bases outside the gene matches: 6. Whole-study findings and limits: Several hundred graft clones that had expanded were reportedly the source of alpha-beta T cells about two months after transplant. Surviving recipient T cells and intrathymic progenitors accounted for some patients' high TCRbeta diversity at day 60. After one year, T-cell counts and TCRbeta diversity mostly came from new T cells.

In its sample, this clonotype was seen a few times. Its antigen is undetermined. V usage is TRBV20-1 and J usage is TRBJ2-7, with TRBD2 matching 10 bases. This clonotype was obtained from a male patient between 5 and 17 years old who had a stem cell transplant for acute lymphoblastic leukemia, so the T cells may come from the graft donor. The source was PBMCs, mostly from graft donor cells, collected 360 days after TCRalphabeta/CD19-depleted stem cell transplant. The CDR3 bases are TGCAGTGCTAGAGAAAGCGGGAGGGGTCTGGAGCAGTACTTC. The encoded protein is CSARESGRGLEQYF.